The T cell receptor beta chain under discussion was sequenced for a study of T cells in localized non-small cell lung cancer. Study-level findings and limits: It was uninvolved adjacent lung that showed the highest T cell clonality, exceeding tumor. Prolonged overall survival went with higher T cell density in the blood. A median approximately 59 of the top 100 tumor clones appeared in adjacent lung. As only one tumor region underwent sequencing, heterogeneity remains possible.

Data came from immunoSEQ multiplex PCR; TCRdb stores just in-frame clones and leaves some out. The sample includes some 52,000 clones, about three quarters of them seen just once. Remarks on this clone: Its antigen is unidentified.

This clonotype originated in a woman aged 40 to 75 with stage II lung adenocarcinoma. The sequencing used PBMCs, collected before any cancer treatment.

The CDR3 coding sequence is TGTGCCAGCAGTTACTCGAACCGTCACACCGGGGAGCTGTTTTTT. The encoded protein is CASSYSNRHTGELFF. This chain links TRBV6-5 with TRBJ2-2; D gene unclear. This CDR3 region has 15 residues. V was clipped by 0 bases and J by 3 bases, with 8 bases between them. Germline assignment: CDR1 MNHEY and CDR2 SVGAGI.